Detailed here is one T cell receptor beta chain. No antigen is known for it. These data are taken from a study of T cells in Graves' hyperthyroidism and ophthalmopathy. Whole-study results and caveats: Blood samples included most of the expanded thyroid clonotypes exceeding 0.001.

The source material, RNA transcripts, was used to amplify TCR beta CDR3 regions. HTBI primers were employed in a first-round RT-PCR of the TCR CDR3. One entry per CDR3 protein, called by TCRdb with MiXCR from the multiplex PCR reads. The sample comprises around 620,000 distinct CDR3 sequences, 14% of which are singletons, and roughly 7% rests with the top ten. Individuals with ophthalmopathy presented a Clinical Activity Score of at least 3, a NOSPECS grade of at least 4 and a duration under 3 months. Patients were excluded because of uncontrolled infection, other autoimmune disease, pregnancy or lactation. Around 10 ml fresh peripheral blood yielded the PBMCs. After removal of 7 bases from V and 8 bases from J, the junction contained 10 bases not matched to a gene. The CDR3 extends over 13 amino acids. CDR1 is SGHTA, CDR2 FQGTGA, per germline.

The J gene is TRBJ1-1, the V gene TRBV7-3, with TRBD1 identical over 7 bases. The TCR sequence derives from a woman between 18 and 29 years old with Graves' ophthalmopathy. Material: blood. In nucleotides, the CDR3 is TGTGCCAGCAACCTTACAGGGGACCCAGAAGCTTTCTTT. It translates to CASNLTGDPEAFF.